The T cell receptor (beta chain) described here comes from a study of blood T cell repertoires in COVID-19. Study-level information: Sources were T cells, B-cell-depleted T cells, or PBMCs; the material itself was cDNA or gDNA.

The CDR3 length is 16 residues. Self-reported history from a screening survey and questionnaire set each donor's cohort. Generated by immunoSEQ multiplex PCR, the TCRdb table keeps only in-frame clones and is missing some. The sample holds roughly 400,000 clones; approximately 91% are singletons and the top ten take around 0.86%. The V and J genes are TRBV1 and TRBJ1-6; TRBD1, as called in the table, went unchecked against the DNA. TRBV1 is a pseudogene segment. The TCR comes from a woman in her thirties or forties who had been exposed to COVID-19. The sample taken for sequencing was PBMCs or T cells enriched from blood (not recorded which). CDR3 nucleotides: TGCACCAGCAGCCAGGATGGACAGGGGACTAATTCACCCCTCCACTTT. This sequence encodes CTSSQDGQGTNSPLHF.